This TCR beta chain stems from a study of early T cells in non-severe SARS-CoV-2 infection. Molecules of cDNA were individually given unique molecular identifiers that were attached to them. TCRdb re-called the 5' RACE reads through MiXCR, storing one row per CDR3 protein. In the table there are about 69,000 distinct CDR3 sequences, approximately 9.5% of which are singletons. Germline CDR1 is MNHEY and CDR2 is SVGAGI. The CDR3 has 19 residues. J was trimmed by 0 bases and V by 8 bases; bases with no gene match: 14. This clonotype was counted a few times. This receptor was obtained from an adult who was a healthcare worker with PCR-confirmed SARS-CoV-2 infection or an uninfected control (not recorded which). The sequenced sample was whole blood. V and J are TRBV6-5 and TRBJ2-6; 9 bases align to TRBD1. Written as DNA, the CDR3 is TGTGCCAGCGTCCGGGACAGGGCCTTTATTAGCTCTGGGGCCAACGTCCTGACTTTC. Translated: CASVRDRAFISSGANVLTF.